Below are 22 T cell receptor beta chains sequenced from a single sample in a study of OX40 agonist ivuxolimab in advanced cancers. Only in-frame clones appear in the TCRdb table, and some are missing; sequencing was by immunoSEQ multiplex PCR. The data contain about 58,000 clones, approximately 88% of them singletons. The source material was CD4+ or CD8+ T cells sorted from blood, sampled in a trial of the OX40 agonist ivuxolimab. These TCRs come from an adult with an advanced solid tumor such as melanoma, head and neck, liver or kidney cancer.

The chain joins TRBV4-3 to TRBJ2-7; 7 nucleotides align to TRBD1. Germline CDR1 and CDR2: LGHNA and YSLEER. V was pared by 0 bases and J by 1 base, with 9 bases of the junction left unmatched. This CDR3 comprises 17 residues. Here the CDR3 DNA reads TGCGCCAGCAGCCAAGAGTTGGGGGCAGGGGGTTCCTACGAGCAGTACTTC. This encodes CASSQELGAGGSYEQYF.

The sample holds one count of this clone. The chain is built from TRBV5-1 and TRBJ2-7; 11 bases align to TRBD2. Unmatched junction bases numbered 19, after V lost 5 bases and J lost 3 bases. The CDR3 loop spans 19 amino acids. CDR1 SGHRS and CDR2 YFSETQ come from the germline V gene. CDR3 sequence: CASRSAKIAGGKIYYEQYF. The DNA for the CDR3 is TGCGCCAGCAGATCTGCCAAGATAGCGGGAGGGAAAATCTACTACGAGCAGTACTTC.

The chain is built from TRBV5-1 and TRBJ1-4, with 7 positions matching TRBD1. Germline V gene sequence: CDR1 SGHRS, CDR2 YFSETQ. The V and J ends lost 2 bases and 4 bases, in that order; junction bases with no gene match: 8. The CDR3 is 16 amino acids. The CDR3 here is CASSFSTGEDNEKLFF. The CDR3 DNA reads as TGCGCCAGCAGCTTTTCAACAGGGGAAGATAATGAAAAACTGTTTTTT.

This chain joins TRBV29-1 and TRBJ2-5; 8 positions agree with TRBD2. Germline CDR1 and CDR2: SQVTM and ANQGSEA. Unmatched junction bases numbered 14, after V lost 6 bases and J lost 5 bases. The CDR3 extends over 15 amino acids. The DNA of the CDR3 is TGCAGCGTAGCTCCGGGACTAGGCCCTTTGGAGACCCAGTACTTC. Encoded protein: CSVAPGLGPLETQYF.

J is TRBJ1-3 and V is TRBV6-1; D is ambiguous. V was cut by 6 bases and J by 0 bases, with 12 bases left in between. The germline V gene encodes CDR1 MNHNS and CDR2 SASEGT. The CDR3 sequence is 15 residues long. DNA for the CDR3: TGTGCCAGCAGCTTCCGACGGACCTCTGGAAACACCATATATTTT. Translating it yields CASSFRRTSGNTIYF.

V and J are TRBV15 and TRBJ2-7; D is possibly TRBD2 (5 bases). Germline V gene data show CDR1 as LNHNV and CDR2 as YYDKDF (reference sequence). Trimming took off 1 base at V and 2 bases at J, with 15 bases between the two ends. The CDR3 totals 16 residues. CDR3 DNA sequence: TGTGCCACCAGCAGAGCCGGCGGCGGGCTCCCCTACGAGCAGTACTTC. Protein: CATSRAGGGLPYEQYF.

The V and J genes are TRBV30 and TRBJ2-1, with 15 bases matching TRBD2. CDR1 is GTSNPN and CDR2 is SVGIG in the germline V gene (reference sequence). Unmatched junction bases numbered 15, after V lost 3 bases and J lost 3 bases. The CDR3 runs to 20 residues. The CDR3 loop is CAWSPSPRTSGRAVYNEQFF. In nucleotides, the CDR3 is TGTGCCTGGAGCCCCTCCCCCCGGACTAGCGGGAGGGCCGTCTACAATGAGCAGTTCTTC.

The chain links TRBV7-8 to TRBJ2-7, with 9 nucleotides matching TRBD1. Looked up from germline, CDR1 is SGHVS and CDR2 is FQNEAQ. The CDR3 is 15 residues long. V lost 4 bases to trimming and J lost 1 base; unmatched junction nucleotides: 5. CDR3 sequence reads: CASSSGQGTSYEQYF. DNA for the CDR3: TGTGCCAGCAGCTCCGGACAGGGGACTTCCTACGAGCAGTACTTC.

The chain joins TRBV7-6 to TRBJ2-5; TRBD1 matches at 8 bases. V was pared by 5 bases and J by 1 base, with 9 bases of the junction left unmatched. The CDR3 loop spans 16 amino acids. The germline V gene has CDR1 SGHVS and CDR2 FNYEAQ. The CDR3 region has the DNA TGTGCCAGCAGCCCTTCGGGACAGGTTCGCCAAGAGACCCAGTACTTC. It encodes CASSPSGQVRQETQYF.

The V call is TRBV5-1, the J call TRBJ2-2; D not certain. Germline V CDR1 and CDR2: SGHRS, YFSETQ. The CDR3 spans 13 residues. The V end lost 4 bases, the J end lost 6 bases, and 10 bases lay between the germline ends. CDR3 in DNA: TGCGCCAGCAGCCCCCAAGTGGCCGGGGAGCTGTTTTTT. It yields the protein CASSPQVAGELFF.

The chain uses TRBV13 and TRBJ2-2; 11 nucleotides match TRBD1. V was clipped by 1 base and J by 4 bases; unmatched bases: 2. The CDR3 totals 16 residues. Germline CDR1 is PRHDT and CDR2 is FYEKMQ (reference sequence). The CDR3 loop is CASSLAGQGVTGELFF. Here the CDR3 DNA reads TGTGCCAGCAGCTTAGCGGGACAGGGGGTCACCGGGGAGCTGTTTTTT.

This rearrangement joins TRBV12-5 to TRBJ1-5; D gene uncertain. Germline loops: CDR1 LGHNT, CDR2 FRNRAP. Trimming shortened V by 5 bases and J by 11 bases, and 22 bases separated the two germline ends. CDR3 length: 15 residues. The CDR3 spells CASGPPPMDFRAQHF. CDR3 DNA: TGTGCTAGTGGTCCACCCCCCATGGACTTCCGGGCCCAGCATTTT. Drawing the rest from reference TRBV12-5 and TRBJ1-5, the complete variable domain is DARVTQTPRHKVTEMGQEVTMRCQPILGHNTVFWYRQTMMQGLELLAYFRNRAPLDDSGMPKDRFSAEMPDATLATLKIQPSEPRDSAVYFCASGPPPMDFRAQHFGDGTRLSIL.

This rearrangement joins TRBV29-1 to TRBJ2-7; D perhaps matches TRBD2 (5 bases). Germline V lookup: CDR1 SQVTM, CDR2 ANQGSEA. V lost 6 bases and J lost 7, with 13 bases in between. The length of the CDR3 is 11 residues. In DNA, the CDR3 is TGCAGCGTGCATTTAGCGAATGAGCAGTACTTC. As protein: CSVHLANEQYF.

This clone has only one observation. The chain links TRBV6-6 to TRBJ1-1; D not resolved. The CDR3 contains 12 residues. Trimming stripped 3 bases from V and 10 bases from J, with 12 bases between. Germline V gene lookup returns CDR1 MNHNY and CDR2 SVGAGI (reference sequence). The CDR3 sequence: CASSYSKVGAFF. The CDR3 DNA reads as TGTGCCAGCAGTTATTCGAAGGTAGGAGCTTTCTTT.

V gene TRBV10-3 combines with J gene TRBJ1-5, with D uncertain. This CDR3 is 15 amino acids long. V was pared by 2 bases and J by 0 bases, with 8 bases between. CDR1 ENHRY and CDR2 SYGVKD come from the germline V gene. The DNA for the CDR3 is TGTGCCATCAGTGAGCGAATTCATAGCAATCAGCCCCAGCATTTT. Translating gives CAISERIHSNQPQHF.

The rearrangement uses TRBV27 and TRBJ2-5; D unresolved. Trimming pared 4 bases from V and 1 base from J, leaving 10 bases between. Germline V gene lookup returns CDR1 MNHEY and CDR2 SMNVEV (reference sequence). This CDR3 comprises 14 residues. CDR3 bases: TGTGCCAGCAGTTCATGGGCCGGCCAAGAGACCCAGTACTTC. Its translation: CASSSWAGQETQYF.

DNA of the CDR3: TGTGCCAGCTCACTCTTCGACGGACTAGCGGGAGGGCCGGAGACCCAGTACTTC. It encodes CASSLFDGLAGGPETQYF. The chain uses TRBV18 and TRBJ2-5; TRBD2 matches at 15 bases. The CDR3 extends over 18 amino acids. The ends lost 4 bases at V and 5 bases at J; junction bases unmatched: 11. Per the germline V gene, CDR1 is KGHSH and CDR2 is LQKENI.

The chain is built from TRBV11-2 and TRBJ2-1; TRBD1 agrees at 7 bases. V trimming: 1 base; J trimming: 7 bases; junction bases outside the gene matches: 7. Germline V gene lookup returns CDR1 SGHAT and CDR2 FQNNGV. There are 15 residues in the CDR3. The CDR3 loop reads CASSLVTGWKNEQFF. The CDR3 DNA reads as TGTGCCAGCAGCTTAGTGACAGGGTGGAAAAATGAGCAGTTCTTC.

Points on this clone: At one end the junction does not follow the germline gene, possibly because of a read error. J is TRBJ2-1 and V is TRBV5-4, with 8 bases aligning to TRBD2. This CDR3 has 15 amino acids. Germline-derived CDR1 and CDR2 are SGHNT and YYREEE (reference sequence). CDR3 sequence reads: CASSLVGGLAKGWVF. In nucleotides, the CDR3 is TGTGCCAGCAGCTTGGTCGGTGGACTAGCAAAAGGATGGGTCTTC.

V and J are TRBV7-9 and TRBJ2-2; D may be TRBD1 (5 bases). Germline V gene data show CDR1 as SEHNR and CDR2 as FQNEAQ (reference sequence). The V gene lost 5 bases and the J gene lost 3 bases, with 16 bases spanning the gap. This CDR3 is built from 16 residues. Here the CDR3 reads CASSRAVGVDTGELFF. CDR3 nucleotides: TGTGCCAGCAGCCGTGCGGTAGGGGTGGACACCGGGGAGCTGTTTTTT.

The CDR3 sequence: CASKQGARLWNTEAFF. In DNA, the CDR3 is TGTGCCAGTAAACAGGGGGCGCGGTTATGGAACACTGAAGCTTTCTTT. The V gene is TRBV19, the J gene TRBJ1-1; 9 positions match TRBD1. CDR1 and CDR2 from the germline V gene are LNHDA and SQIVND (reference sequence). The ends lost 7 bases at V and 1 base at J; junction bases unmatched: 10. The CDR3 length is 16 residues.

The J gene is TRBJ1-4, the V gene TRBV6-5, with D tentatively TRBD1 (5 bases). V was cut by 0 bases and J by 7 bases, with 12 bases left in between. The CDR3 length is 15 residues. Germline CDR1 MNHEY, CDR2 SVGAGI. CDR3 loop: CASSYSQGFSEKLFF. As DNA, the CDR3 is TGTGCCAGCAGTTACTCCCAGGGATTCAGTGAAAAACTGTTTTTT.